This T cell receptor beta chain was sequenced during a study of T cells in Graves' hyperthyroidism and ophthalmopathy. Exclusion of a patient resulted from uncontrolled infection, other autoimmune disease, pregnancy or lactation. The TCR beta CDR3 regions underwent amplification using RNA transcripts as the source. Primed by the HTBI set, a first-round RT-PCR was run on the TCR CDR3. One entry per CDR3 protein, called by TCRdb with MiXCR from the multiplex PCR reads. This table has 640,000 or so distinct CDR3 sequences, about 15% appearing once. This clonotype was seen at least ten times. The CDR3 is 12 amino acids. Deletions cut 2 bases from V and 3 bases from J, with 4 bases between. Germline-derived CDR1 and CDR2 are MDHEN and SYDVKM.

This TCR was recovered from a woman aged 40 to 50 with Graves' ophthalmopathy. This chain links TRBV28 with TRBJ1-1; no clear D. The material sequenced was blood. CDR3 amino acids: CASSLRHTEAFF. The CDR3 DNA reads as TGTGCCAGCAGTTTACGACACACTGAAGCTTTCTTT.